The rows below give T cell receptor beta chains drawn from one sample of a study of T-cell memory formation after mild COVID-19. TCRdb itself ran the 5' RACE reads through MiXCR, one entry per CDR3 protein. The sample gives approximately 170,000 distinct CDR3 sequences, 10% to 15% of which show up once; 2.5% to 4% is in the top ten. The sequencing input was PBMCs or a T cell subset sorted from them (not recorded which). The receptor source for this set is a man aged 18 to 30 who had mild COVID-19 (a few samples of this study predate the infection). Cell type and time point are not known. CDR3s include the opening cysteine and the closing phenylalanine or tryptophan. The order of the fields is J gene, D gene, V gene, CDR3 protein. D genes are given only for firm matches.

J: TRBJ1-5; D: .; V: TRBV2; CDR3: CASGLANQPQHF
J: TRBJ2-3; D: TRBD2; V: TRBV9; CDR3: CASTHGGAEDTQYF
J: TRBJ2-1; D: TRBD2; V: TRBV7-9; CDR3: CASRGVAGAHYNEQFF
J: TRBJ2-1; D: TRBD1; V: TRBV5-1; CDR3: CASSLATLQGSNEQFF
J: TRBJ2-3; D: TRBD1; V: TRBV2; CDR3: CASSARDRGTDTQYF
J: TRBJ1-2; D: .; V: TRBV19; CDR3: CASSTTGFGAYGYTF
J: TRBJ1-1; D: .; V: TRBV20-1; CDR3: CSATFGVNTEAFF
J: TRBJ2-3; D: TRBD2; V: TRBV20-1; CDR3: CSAGRLAGEGDTQYF
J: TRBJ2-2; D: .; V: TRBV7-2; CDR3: CASSLLARAVGVGELFF
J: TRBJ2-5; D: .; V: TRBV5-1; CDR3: CASSFGQGGKETQYF
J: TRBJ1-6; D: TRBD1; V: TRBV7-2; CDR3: CASSGETGYSYNSPLHF
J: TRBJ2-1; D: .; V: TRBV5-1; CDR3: CASSFPYYTRLGPYNEQFF
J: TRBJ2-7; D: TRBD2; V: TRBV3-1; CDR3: CASSQDRGGEQYF
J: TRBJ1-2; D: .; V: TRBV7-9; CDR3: CASSLGGGYTF
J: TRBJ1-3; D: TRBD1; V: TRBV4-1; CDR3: CASSHPDRGSGVFSGNTIYF
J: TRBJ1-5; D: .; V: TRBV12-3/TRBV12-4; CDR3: CASSPITGIGQPQHF
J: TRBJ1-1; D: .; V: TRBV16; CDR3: CASSQASGLGAFF
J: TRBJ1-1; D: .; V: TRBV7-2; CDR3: CASSSDRNTEAFF
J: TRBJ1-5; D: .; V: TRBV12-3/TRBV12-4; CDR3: CASSYRVLTPQHF
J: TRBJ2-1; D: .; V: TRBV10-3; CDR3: CAISESTGTAIYNEQFF
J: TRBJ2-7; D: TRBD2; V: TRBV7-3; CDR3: CASSPAGTSSHEQYF
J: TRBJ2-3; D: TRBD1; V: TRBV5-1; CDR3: CASSLVRTGGETDTQYF
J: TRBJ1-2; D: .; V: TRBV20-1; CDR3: CLQSANYGYTF
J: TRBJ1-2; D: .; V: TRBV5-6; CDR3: CASSLEEGYYGYTF
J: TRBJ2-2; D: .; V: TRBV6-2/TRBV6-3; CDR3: CASTRYTGELFF
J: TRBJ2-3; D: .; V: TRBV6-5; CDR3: CASSYRDWDTDTQYF
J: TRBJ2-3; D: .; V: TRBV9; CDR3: CASSETGTSTDTQYF
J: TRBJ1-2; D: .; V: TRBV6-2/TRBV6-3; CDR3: CASSYSLPVGPLLDYGYTF
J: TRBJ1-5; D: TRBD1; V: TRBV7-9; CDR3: CASSSGTGIPSNQPQHF
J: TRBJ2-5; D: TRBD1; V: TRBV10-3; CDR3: CAISEEQGGETQYF
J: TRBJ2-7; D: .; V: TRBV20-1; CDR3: CSASHGFSYEQYF
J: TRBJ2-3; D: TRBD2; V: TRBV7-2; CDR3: CASRVAGSTDTQYF
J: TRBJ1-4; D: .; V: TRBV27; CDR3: CAILGHRADEKLFF
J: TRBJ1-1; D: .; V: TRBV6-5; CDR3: CASSYLTRGRNTEAFF
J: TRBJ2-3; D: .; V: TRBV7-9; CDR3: CASSLLEGGSTDTQYF
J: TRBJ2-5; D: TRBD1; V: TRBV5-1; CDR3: CASSYGTGEETQYF
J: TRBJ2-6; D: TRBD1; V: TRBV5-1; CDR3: CASSLAGQEANVLTF
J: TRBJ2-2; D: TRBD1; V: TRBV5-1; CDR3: CASKPGGVNTGELFF
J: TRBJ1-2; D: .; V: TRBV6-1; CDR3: CASSEAWTKGYTF
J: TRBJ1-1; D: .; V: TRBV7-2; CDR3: CASSPGAGTEAFF
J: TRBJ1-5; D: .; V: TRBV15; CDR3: CATSRDLGGTVSNQPQHF
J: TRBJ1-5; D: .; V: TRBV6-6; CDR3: CASSLQGGSNQPQHF
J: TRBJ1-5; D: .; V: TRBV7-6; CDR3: CASSLGTNSNQPQHF
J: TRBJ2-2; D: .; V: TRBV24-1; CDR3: CATSDPTVPGELFF
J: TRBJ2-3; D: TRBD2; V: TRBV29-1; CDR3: CSSERGATDTQYF
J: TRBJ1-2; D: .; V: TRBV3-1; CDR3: CASSQSDGYTF
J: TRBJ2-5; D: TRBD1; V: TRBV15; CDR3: CATSRDRGWEETQYF
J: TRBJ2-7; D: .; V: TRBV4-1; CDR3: CASSQDIGTYEQYF
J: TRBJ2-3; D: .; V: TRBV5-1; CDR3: CASSSMSLGDTQYF
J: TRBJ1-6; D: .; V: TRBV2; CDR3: CAGRMSNSPLHF
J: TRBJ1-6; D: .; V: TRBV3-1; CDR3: CASTPGRGNSHHHF
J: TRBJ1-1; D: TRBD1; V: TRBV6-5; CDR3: CASSNRQGMNTEAFF
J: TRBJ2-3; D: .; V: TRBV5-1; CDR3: CASSPGTRHSDTQYF
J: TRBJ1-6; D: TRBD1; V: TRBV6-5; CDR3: CASSYDGQANSPLHF